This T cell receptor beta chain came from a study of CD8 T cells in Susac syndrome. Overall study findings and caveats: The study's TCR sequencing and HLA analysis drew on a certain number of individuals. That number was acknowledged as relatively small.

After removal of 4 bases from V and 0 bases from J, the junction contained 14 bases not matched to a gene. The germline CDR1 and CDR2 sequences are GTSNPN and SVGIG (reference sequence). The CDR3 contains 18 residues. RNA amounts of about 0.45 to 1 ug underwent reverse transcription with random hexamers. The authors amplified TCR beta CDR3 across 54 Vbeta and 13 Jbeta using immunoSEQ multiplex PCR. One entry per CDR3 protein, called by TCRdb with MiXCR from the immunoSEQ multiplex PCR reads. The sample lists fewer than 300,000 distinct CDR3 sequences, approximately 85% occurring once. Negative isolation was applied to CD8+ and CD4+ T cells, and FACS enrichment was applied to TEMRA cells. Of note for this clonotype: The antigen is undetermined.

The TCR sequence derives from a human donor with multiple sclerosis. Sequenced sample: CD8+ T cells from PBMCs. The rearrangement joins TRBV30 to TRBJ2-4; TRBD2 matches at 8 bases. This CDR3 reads CAWKRTRGGSGAKNIQYF. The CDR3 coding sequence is TGTGCCTGGAAGAGGACCCGCGGGGGGTCGGGAGCCAAAAACATTCAGTACTTC.